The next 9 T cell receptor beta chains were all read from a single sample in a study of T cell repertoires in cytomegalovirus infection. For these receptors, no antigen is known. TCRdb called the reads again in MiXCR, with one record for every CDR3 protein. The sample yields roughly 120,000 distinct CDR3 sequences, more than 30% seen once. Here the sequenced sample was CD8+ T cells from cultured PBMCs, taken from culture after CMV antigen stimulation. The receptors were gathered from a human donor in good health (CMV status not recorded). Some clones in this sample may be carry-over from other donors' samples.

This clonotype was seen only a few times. This CDR3 reads CASSFGAYNEQFF. The CDR3 region has the DNA TGTGCCAGCAGCTTCGGGGCCTACAATGAGCAGTTCTTC. The chain combines TRBV5-4 with TRBJ2-1; TRBD2 is a possible D gene (5 bases). The CDR3 spans 13 residues. V was shortened by 2 bases and J by 2 bases, with 5 bases between the two germline ends. Germline V gene lookup returns CDR1 SGHNT and CDR2 YYREEE (reference sequence).

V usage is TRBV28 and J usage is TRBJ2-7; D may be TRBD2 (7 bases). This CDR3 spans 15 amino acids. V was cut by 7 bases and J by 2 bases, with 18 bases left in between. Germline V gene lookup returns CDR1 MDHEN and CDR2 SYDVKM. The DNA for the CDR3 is TGTGCCAGCATCTCCAGGGGCCGGGGGGCCTACGAGCAGTACTTC. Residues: CASISRGRGAYEQYF.

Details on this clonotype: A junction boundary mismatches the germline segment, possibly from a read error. The CDR3 loop reads CVSSPGTGDGYTF. The CDR3 bases are TGTGTCAGCAGCCCCGGGACAGGGGATGGCTACACCTTC. V usage is TRBV6-5 and J usage is TRBJ1-2, with 10 positions matching TRBD1. CDR1 is MNHEY, CDR2 SVGAGI, per germline. The CDR3 loop spans 13 amino acids.

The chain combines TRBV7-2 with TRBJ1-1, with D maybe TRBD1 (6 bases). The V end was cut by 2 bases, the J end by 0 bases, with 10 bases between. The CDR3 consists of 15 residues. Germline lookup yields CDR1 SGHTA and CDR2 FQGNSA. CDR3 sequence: CASSLKGGMNTEAFF. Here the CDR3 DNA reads TGTGCCAGCAGCTTAAAGGGGGGAATGAACACTGAAGCTTTCTTT.

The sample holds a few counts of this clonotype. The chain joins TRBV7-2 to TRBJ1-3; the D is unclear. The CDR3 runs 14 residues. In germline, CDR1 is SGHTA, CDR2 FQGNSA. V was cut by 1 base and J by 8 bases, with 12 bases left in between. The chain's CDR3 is CASSLVGSKDTIYF. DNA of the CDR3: TGTGCCAGCAGCTTAGTAGGGTCGAAGGACACCATATATTTT.

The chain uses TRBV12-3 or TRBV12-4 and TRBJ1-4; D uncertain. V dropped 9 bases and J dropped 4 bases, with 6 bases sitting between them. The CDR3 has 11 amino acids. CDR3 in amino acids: CASGFNEKLFF. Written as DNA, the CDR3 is TGTGCCAGTGGGTTTAATGAAAAACTGTTTTTT.

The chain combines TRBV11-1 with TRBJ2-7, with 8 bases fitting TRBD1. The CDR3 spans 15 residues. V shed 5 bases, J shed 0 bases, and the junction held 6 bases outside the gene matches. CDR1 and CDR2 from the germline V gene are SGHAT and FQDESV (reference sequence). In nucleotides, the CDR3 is TGTGCCAGCAGCGCCGGGACAGGCCACTCCTACGAGCAGTACTTC. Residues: CASSAGTGHSYEQYF.

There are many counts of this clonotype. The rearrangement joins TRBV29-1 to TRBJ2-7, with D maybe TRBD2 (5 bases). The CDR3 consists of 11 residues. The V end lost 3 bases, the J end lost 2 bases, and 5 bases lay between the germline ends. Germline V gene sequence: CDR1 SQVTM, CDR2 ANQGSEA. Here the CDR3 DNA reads TGCAGCGTTGAGGAGGCCTACGAGCAGTACTTC. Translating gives CSVEEAYEQYF.

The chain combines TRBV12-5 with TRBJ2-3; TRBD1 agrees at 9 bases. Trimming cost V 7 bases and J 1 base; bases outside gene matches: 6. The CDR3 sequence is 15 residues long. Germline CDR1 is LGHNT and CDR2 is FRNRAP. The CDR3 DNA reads TGTGCTAGTGCCCTGACAGGGGGTGGCACAGATACGCAGTATTTT. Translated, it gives CASALTGGGTDTQYF.